A selection of T cell receptor beta chains follows, all from one sample in a study of CD8 T cells in ankylosing spondylitis. TCRdb reprocessed the 5' RACE reads via MiXCR and lists one record per CDR3 protein. The sample holds 800,000 to 900,000 distinct CDR3 sequences; around 11% are singletons and the top ten take about 0.49%. Sequencing used blood, either unsorted or a sorted T cell fraction (not recorded which). The receptors derive from a male donor with ankylosing spondylitis. CDR3s include the opening cysteine and the closing phenylalanine or tryptophan. The order of the fields is D gene, V gene, J gene, clone size, CDR3 protein, CDR3 DNA. A D gene is named only where the DNA matches it firmly. Size values are once, few and many counts, or a class for expanded clones, and some rows have none.

D gene: NA
V gene: TRBV6-2/TRBV6-3
J gene: TRBJ2-6
clone size: NA
CDR3 protein: CASRPEGSVLTF
CDR3 DNA: TGTGCCAGCCGACCGGAGGGGAGCGTCCTGACTTTC

D gene: NA
V gene: TRBV10-3
J gene: TRBJ1-2
clone size: NA
CDR3 protein: CAISETPQTGVSGYTF
CDR3 DNA: TGTGCCATCAGTGAGACCCCACAGACGGGCGTATCTGGCTACACCTTC

D gene: NA
V gene: TRBV9
J gene: TRBJ1-6
clone size: few
CDR3 protein: CASREGPFGSNSPLHF
CDR3 DNA: TGTGCCAGCAGAGAGGGGCCGTTTGGGTCTAATTCACCCCTCCACTTT

D gene: NA
V gene: TRBV6-1
J gene: TRBJ1-4
clone size: few
CDR3 protein: CASGPQNNEKLFF
CDR3 DNA: TGTGCCAGTGGACCGCAGAATAATGAAAAACTGTTTTTT

D gene: TRBD2
V gene: TRBV20-1
J gene: TRBJ2-1
clone size: many
CDR3 protein: CSARDPSGGSYNEQFF
CDR3 DNA: TGCAGTGCTAGAGATCCTAGCGGGGGCTCCTACAATGAGCAGTTCTTC

D gene: NA
V gene: TRBV5-4
J gene: TRBJ2-4
clone size: few
CDR3 protein: CASSLMGSGNIQYF
CDR3 DNA: TGTGCCAGCAGCTTGATGGGTTCGGGAAACATTCAGTACTTC

D gene: NA
V gene: TRBV10-2
J gene: TRBJ1-2
clone size: few
CDR3 protein: CASSGTRAPNYGYTF
CDR3 DNA: TGCGCCAGCAGTGGGACCAGGGCCCCCAACTATGGCTACACCTTC

D gene: NA
V gene: TRBV4-2
J gene: TRBJ2-2
clone size: NA
CDR3 protein: CASSQESFEAGKLFF
CDR3 DNA: TGTGCCAGCAGCCAAGAGAGTTTTGAGGCAGGGAAGCTGTTTTTT

D gene: NA
V gene: TRBV7-9
J gene: TRBJ2-5
clone size: NA
CDR3 protein: CASSPSGLGGRTQYF
CDR3 DNA: TGTGCCAGCAGCCCCTCGGGACTCGGGGGACGGACCCAGTACTTC

D gene: NA
V gene: TRBV6-1
J gene: TRBJ2-4
clone size: NA
CDR3 protein: CASLTRSLTKNIQYF
CDR3 DNA: TGTGCCAGCTTGACCCGGTCCCTCACCAAAAACATTCAGTACTTC

D gene: TRBD1
V gene: TRBV5-6
J gene: TRBJ2-3
clone size: few
CDR3 protein: CASSGGTGAFGDTQYF
CDR3 DNA: TGTGCCAGCAGCGGGGGGACAGGGGCCTTCGGAGATACGCAGTATTTT

D gene: NA
V gene: TRBV4-3
J gene: TRBJ2-3
clone size: few
CDR3 protein: CASRYSIATTDTQYF
CDR3 DNA: TGCGCCAGCCGATATTCAATAGCGACCACAGATACGCAGTATTTT

D gene: NA
V gene: TRBV9
J gene: TRBJ1-2
clone size: once
CDR3 protein: CASSEAGRGYGYTF
CDR3 DNA: TGTGCCAGCAGCGAGGCCGGGAGAGGCTATGGCTACACCTTC

D gene: NA
V gene: TRBV30
J gene: TRBJ2-3
clone size: few
CDR3 protein: CAWSGGGHTQYF
CDR3 DNA: TGTGCCTGGAGCGGGGGTGGGCATACGCAGTATTTT

D gene: NA
V gene: TRBV18
J gene: TRBJ2-6
clone size: few
CDR3 protein: CASSPPRSGANVLTF
CDR3 DNA: TGTGCCAGCTCACCACCCCGCTCTGGGGCCAACGTCCTGACTTTC

D gene: NA
V gene: TRBV4-2
J gene: TRBJ2-3
clone size: NA
CDR3 protein: CASSLLFPNTDTQYF
CDR3 DNA: TGTGCCAGCAGCCTCCTCTTCCCCAACACAGATACGCAGTATTTT

D gene: NA
V gene: TRBV10-3
J gene: TRBJ2-3
clone size: NA
CDR3 protein: CATGEAQVLDTQYF
CDR3 DNA: TGTGCCACGGGGGAGGCGCAGGTCTTAGATACGCAGTATTTT

D gene: NA
V gene: TRBV4-2
J gene: TRBJ1-4
clone size: few
CDR3 protein: CASSQDWAGTNEKLFF
CDR3 DNA: TGTGCCAGCAGCCAAGATTGGGCAGGGACTAATGAAAAACTGTTTTTT

D gene: NA
V gene: TRBV25-1
J gene: TRBJ2-5
clone size: few
CDR3 protein: CASSAPGPVFGTQYF
CDR3 DNA: TGTGCCAGCAGTGCTCCCGGGCCGGTTTTCGGGACCCAGTACTTC

D gene: NA
V gene: TRBV6-1
J gene: TRBJ2-3
clone size: few
CDR3 protein: CASSGPGADTQYF
CDR3 DNA: TGTGCCAGCAGCGGCCCTGGGGCAGATACGCAGTATTTT

D gene: NA
V gene: TRBV29-1
J gene: TRBJ2-2
clone size: NA
CDR3 protein: CSVESLSAGTGELFF
CDR3 DNA: TGCAGCGTTGAAAGTCTGAGCGCGGGCACCGGGGAGCTGTTTTTT

D gene: NA
V gene: TRBV9
J gene: TRBJ2-5
clone size: few
CDR3 protein: CASSVGTPRVETQYF
CDR3 DNA: TGTGCCAGCAGCGTGGGGACTCCTAGGGTGGAGACCCAGTACTTC

D gene: NA
V gene: TRBV9
J gene: TRBJ2-5
clone size: few
CDR3 protein: CASSSGGYQETQYF
CDR3 DNA: TGTGCCAGCAGCTCCGGCGGGTACCAAGAGACCCAGTACTTC

D gene: NA
V gene: TRBV4-3
J gene: TRBJ1-6
clone size: NA
CDR3 protein: CASSTPGVYNSPLHF
CDR3 DNA: TGCGCCAGCAGCACCCCGGGGGTATATAATTCACCCCTCCACTTT

D gene: NA
V gene: TRBV5-1
J gene: TRBJ1-6
clone size: NA
CDR3 protein: CASSSVPGRNSPLHF
CDR3 DNA: TGCGCCAGCAGCTCAGTACCGGGACGGAATTCACCCCTCCACTTT

D gene: NA
V gene: TRBV5-1
J gene: TRBJ2-7
clone size: many
CDR3 protein: CASSPDGTSTYEQYF
CDR3 DNA: TGCGCCAGCAGCCCGGACGGGACGTCTACCTACGAGCAGTACTTC

D gene: NA
V gene: TRBV6-5
J gene: TRBJ2-7
clone size: many
CDR3 protein: CASSYSAGLGYEQYF
CDR3 DNA: TGTGCCAGCAGTTACTCCGCAGGGCTAGGCTACGAGCAGTACTTC

D gene: NA
V gene: TRBV5-1
J gene: TRBJ2-3
clone size: few
CDR3 protein: CASSLWQPQSTQYF
CDR3 DNA: TGCGCCAGCAGCTTGTGGCAGCCCCAGTCGACGCAGTATTTT

D gene: TRBD1
V gene: TRBV7-2
J gene: TRBJ2-1
clone size: NA
CDR3 protein: CASSSRTGVHEQFF
CDR3 DNA: TGTGCCAGCAGCTCACGCACAGGGGTCCATGAGCAGTTCTTC

D gene: TRBD1
V gene: TRBV20-1
J gene: TRBJ1-2
clone size: NA
CDR3 protein: CSAPLGGTGYGGYTF
CDR3 DNA: TGCAGTGCTCCTCTGGGAGGGACAGGGTACGGCGGCTACACCTTC

D gene: NA
V gene: TRBV2
J gene: TRBJ2-6
clone size: few
CDR3 protein: CASSVGTNVLTF
CDR3 DNA: TGTGCCAGCAGTGTTGGGACTAACGTCCTGACTTTC

D gene: TRBD2
V gene: TRBV20-1
J gene: TRBJ2-7
clone size: NA
CDR3 protein: CSALAGRTYEQYF
CDR3 DNA: TGCAGTGCTCTAGCGGGACGAACCTACGAGCAGTACTTC

D gene: NA
V gene: TRBV5-6
J gene: TRBJ1-1
clone size: few
CDR3 protein: CASSFWVGNTEAFF
CDR3 DNA: TGTGCCAGCAGCTTTTGGGTGGGGAACACTGAAGCTTTCTTT

D gene: TRBD1
V gene: TRBV10-3
J gene: TRBJ2-7
clone size: few
CDR3 protein: CASMTGDLSYEQYF
CDR3 DNA: TGTGCCTCGATGACAGGGGACCTCTCCTACGAGCAGTACTTC

D gene: NA
V gene: TRBV20-1
J gene: TRBJ2-5
clone size: many
CDR3 protein: CSTGTRGTQYF
CDR3 DNA: TGCAGTACCGGGACGAGAGGGACCCAGTACTTC

D gene: NA
V gene: TRBV7-9
J gene: TRBJ1-1
clone size: NA
CDR3 protein: CASSLMDTNTEAFF
CDR3 DNA: TGTGCCAGCAGTCTCATGGACACGAACACTGAAGCTTTCTTT

D gene: TRBD2
V gene: TRBV30
J gene: TRBJ2-3
clone size: NA
CDR3 protein: CAWSPSYSGEFTDTQYF
CDR3 DNA: TGTGCCTGGAGTCCCTCGTATAGCGGGGAGTTCACAGATACGCAGTATTTT

D gene: TRBD2
V gene: TRBV5-6
J gene: TRBJ2-7
clone size: few
CDR3 protein: CASSLGVAGDYEQYF
CDR3 DNA: TGTGCCAGCAGCTTGGGGGTAGCGGGAGATTACGAGCAGTACTTC

D gene: NA
V gene: TRBV5-3
J gene: TRBJ1-1
clone size: NA
CDR3 protein: CARSLRAQDFIEAFF
CDR3 DNA: TGTGCCAGAAGCTTGCGTGCCCAAGACTTTATTGAAGCTTTCTTT

D gene: NA
V gene: TRBV4-3
J gene: TRBJ1-3
clone size: many
CDR3 protein: CASSQDPDSGNTIYF
CDR3 DNA: TGCGCCAGCAGCCAAGATCCAGACTCTGGAAACACCATATATTTT

D gene: TRBD1
V gene: TRBV20-1
J gene: TRBJ2-3
clone size: few
CDR3 protein: CSARDSGTGVVDTQYF
CDR3 DNA: TGCAGTGCTAGAGACTCCGGGACAGGGGTTGTAGATACGCAGTATTTT

D gene: NA
V gene: TRBV7-2
J gene: TRBJ1-6
clone size: NA
CDR3 protein: CASSSDWSSSPLHF
CDR3 DNA: TGTGCCAGCAGTTCCGACTGGTCGAGTTCACCCCTCCACTTT

D gene: NA
V gene: TRBV12-3/TRBV12-4
J gene: TRBJ1-1
clone size: NA
CDR3 protein: CASSFEGATVAFF
CDR3 DNA: TGTGCCAGCAGTTTCGAAGGGGCGACAGTAGCTTTCTTT

D gene: TRBD2
V gene: TRBV3-1
J gene: TRBJ2-2
clone size: few
CDR3 protein: CASRTGLADTGELFF
CDR3 DNA: TGTGCCAGCAGGACGGGACTAGCGGACACCGGGGAGCTGTTTTTT